The 16 T cell receptor beta chains below were found in one sample sequenced in a study of response to subunit inactivated influenza vaccine. TCRdb redid the calling of the RT-PCR reads with MiXCR, one entry per CDR3 protein. This table has roughly 550,000 distinct CDR3 sequences, roughly a quarter appearing once. The same data also contributed to another study, on T cells expressing NK-cell markers. From that report: The TCR beta cDNA came from 5'RACE template switching with UMIs.

This sample comprised CD4+ T cells sorted from PBMCs, obtained approximately 13 days after vaccination. These receptors came from a man in his fifties who received an inactivated influenza vaccine.

The CDR3 spells CASSLAPGRADTQYF. Written as DNA, the CDR3 is TGTGCCAGCAGCTTAGCTCCAGGGAGGGCAGATACGCAGTATTTT. The V call is TRBV7-2, the J call TRBJ2-3, with 7 bases that match TRBD2. Germline lookup yields CDR1 SGHTA and CDR2 FQGNSA. The CDR3 spans 15 residues. J was trimmed by 4 bases and V by 0 bases; bases with no gene match: 4.

This clonotype came up a few times. This sequence joins TRBV20-1 and TRBJ2-3, with no clear D. The CDR3 covers 13 residues. The V and J ends lost 1 base and 4 bases respectively, with 9 bases between them. Germline V gene data show CDR1 as DFQATT and CDR2 as SNEGSKA (reference sequence). The CDR3 DNA sequence: TGCAGTGCTAGAGCCCTCCCCCCAGATACGCAGTATTTT. Its translation is CSARALPPDTQYF.

A few counts support this clonotype. The chain joins TRBV27 to TRBJ2-3, with D unresolved. Deletions cut 2 bases from V and 1 base from J, with 7 bases between. The germline CDR1 and CDR2 sequences are MNHEY and SMNVEV (reference sequence). The CDR3 is 14 residues long. CDR3 nucleotides: TGTGCCAGCAGTTTAACCCCGGGCACAGATACGCAGTATTTT. Residues: CASSLTPGTDTQYF.

The chain recombines TRBV20-1 with TRBJ2-7; 12 bases are shared with TRBD2. After removal of 2 bases from V and 0 bases from J, the junction contained 14 bases not matched to a gene. The CDR3 has 19 residues. Germline CDR1 reads DFQATT; CDR2 reads SNEGSKA (reference sequence). The CDR3 DNA reads TGCAGTGCTAGACGTGCCCCTCTAGCGGGGGGGCCAATCTCCTACGAGCAGTACTTC. This gives the protein CSARRAPLAGGPISYEQYF.

This clonotype was counted at least ten times. J is TRBJ1-5 and V is TRBV20-1; TRBD1 aligns across 9 bases. Germline CDR1 DFQATT, CDR2 SNEGSKA (reference sequence). The ends lost 6 bases at V and 6 bases at J; junction bases unmatched: 12. CDR3 length: 15 residues. The CDR3 is CSAPPPGQGTQPQHF. The DNA for the CDR3 is TGCAGTGCCCCCCCCCCGGGACAGGGCACTCAGCCCCAGCATTTT.

This clonotype was observed a handful of times. The CDR3 is CASSPGSGKNIQYF. The DNA of the CDR3 is TGTGCCAGCAGCCCGGGGTCTGGCAAAAACATTCAGTACTTC. The gene calls are TRBV28 and TRBJ2-4, with D perhaps TRBD2 (5 bases). CDR1 MDHEN and CDR2 SYDVKM come from the germline V gene. V gave up 6 bases and J gave up 3 bases, with 12 bases separating them. CDR3 length: 14 amino acids.

The genes are TRBV7-8 and TRBJ2-1; the D gene is possibly TRBD1 (6 bases). Germline V gene data show CDR1 as SGHVS and CDR2 as FQNEAQ. V was pared by 5 bases and J by 9 bases, with 20 bases between. The CDR3 is 15 residues long. CDR3 amino acids: CASSPPPAGVGEQFF. In DNA form, the CDR3 reads TGTGCCAGCAGCCCTCCCCCGGCAGGGGTAGGTGAGCAGTTCTTC.

The rearrangement joins TRBV6-2 or TRBV6-3 to TRBJ1-1; D is unclear. CDR1 MNHEY and CDR2 SVGEGT come from the germline V gene. The length of the CDR3 is 14 residues. V shed 4 bases and J shed 0 bases, with 9 bases lying between them. The CDR3 loop reads CASSSWAMNTEAFF. The CDR3 DNA reads TGTGCCAGCAGTTCTTGGGCCATGAACACTGAAGCTTTCTTT.

The chain uses TRBV12-3 or TRBV12-4 and TRBJ2-7; TRBD1 aligns across 8 bases. This CDR3 is built from 13 residues. V shed 6 bases, J shed 6 bases, and the junction held 7 bases outside the gene matches. Here the CDR3 reads CASRPGTGPEQYF. CDR3 nucleotide sequence: TGTGCCAGCAGGCCCGGGACAGGACCCGAGCAGTACTTC.

The genes are TRBV24-1 and TRBJ2-5, with TRBD2 identical over 8 bases. From germline, CDR1 is KGHDR and CDR2 SFDVKD. Germline trimming cut 4 bases from V and 5 bases from J; bases unmatched to any gene: 8. CDR3 length: 15 amino acids. CDR3 loop: CATSDLGLGGETQYF. The CDR3 nucleotides read TGTGCCACCAGTGACTTGGGACTAGGAGGCGAGACCCAGTACTTC.

This clonotype appeared many times. V usage is TRBV11-2 and J usage is TRBJ2-1, with D possibly being TRBD2 (5 bases). Per the germline V gene, CDR1 is SGHAT and CDR2 is FQNNGV. The CDR3 sequence is 14 residues long. The germline V and J ends were trimmed by 3 bases and 7 bases, with 13 bases remaining between them. The CDR3 nucleotides are TGTGCCAGCAGCTTTGGGAGCTTGGAGAATGAGCAGTTCTTC. Protein: CASSFGSLENEQFF.

The J gene is TRBJ1-1, the V gene TRBV2; 7 bases align to TRBD1. There are 13 residues in the CDR3. The germline gives CDR1 SNHLY, CDR2 FYNNEI. The ends lost 7 bases at V and 5 bases at J; junction bases unmatched: 7. As DNA, the CDR3 is TGTGCCAGCACTAAAGACAGGGATACTGAAGCTTTCTTT. It codes for CASTKDRDTEAFF.

At least ten counts were recorded for this clonotype. This chain links TRBV29-1 with TRBJ2-7; TRBD1 matches at 8 bases. The junction had 4 bases not matched to a gene; V was cut back by 4 bases and J by 2 bases. CDR1 and CDR2 (germline): SQVTM, ANQGSEA. The CDR3 length is 13 residues. The CDR3 DNA sequence: TGCAGCGTTGGACAGGGGCGAACCTACGAGCAGTACTTC. It codes for CSVGQGRTYEQYF.

This clonotype was observed a few times. The chain is built from TRBV9 and TRBJ2-2; TRBD2 agrees at 11 bases. Germline CDR1 reads SGDLS; CDR2 reads YYNGEE. J gave up 1 base and V 4 bases, and 6 bases lay outside the gene matches. There are 17 residues in the CDR3. For the CDR3, the DNA is TGTGCCAGCAGCCCCGGACTAGCGGGCGTGAACACCGGGGAGCTGTTTTTT. Its translation: CASSPGLAGVNTGELFF.

The V and J genes are TRBV4-2 and TRBJ2-3, with 11 bases aligning to TRBD2. V trimming: 0 bases; J trimming: 7 bases; junction bases outside the gene matches: 6. This CDR3 comprises 16 residues. Germline V gene sequence: CDR1 LGHNA, CDR2 YNFKEQ. Here the CDR3 DNA reads TGTGCCAGCAGCCAAGAGTCTAGCGGGGGGTCGTATACGCAGTATTTT. Protein sequence: CASSQESSGGSYTQYF.

This chain joins TRBV2 and TRBJ2-3; D is undetermined. V lost 1 base, J lost 0 bases, and 8 bases lay in between. Germline V lookup: CDR1 SNHLY, CDR2 FYNNEI. This CDR3 contains 15 residues. The CDR3 spells CASSEEVVSTDTQYF. The CDR3, as DNA: TGTGCCAGCAGTGAAGAGGTCGTTAGCACAGATACGCAGTATTTT.